This T cell receptor (beta chain) was profiled in a study of blood T cell repertoires in COVID-19. A single count supports this clone. Produced via immunoSEQ multiplex PCR; TCRdb's table is partial and in-frame only. The sample contains over 250,000 clones, approximately 86% of which appear only once. The J segment lost 8 bases and the V segment lost 0 bases, leaving 3 bases of the junction unmatched. The CDR3 is made up of 15 amino acids. Germline V CDR1 and CDR2: SGDLS, YYNGEE. The rearrangement uses TRBV9 and TRBJ2-4, with 12 bases identical to TRBD2. Sequenced: peripheral blood. This receptor was identified in a woman between 70 and 85 years old with COVID-19, enrolled during active disease. CDR3 DNA sequence: TGTGCCAGCAGCGTAGTGGCTAGCGGGGGGGACATTCAGTACTTC. Its translation: CASSVVASGGDIQYF. The entire variable domain, with the rest obtained from reference TRBV9 and TRBJ2-4, is as follows: DSGVTQTPKHLITATGQRVTLRCSPRSGDLSVYWYQQSLDQGLQFLIQYYNGEERAKGNILERFSAQQFPDLHSELNLSSLELGDSALYFCASSVVASGGDIQYFGAGTRLSVL.